Each of the 19 T cell receptor beta chains below was sequenced from the same sample in a study of blood T cells in healthy people across ages. Together with a sample-barcoded 5' primer, a J-beta primer mix was included in a second PCR lasting about 7 to 11 cycles. TCRdb passed the 5' RACE reads through MiXCR, listing each CDR3 protein once. Of some 900,000 distinct CDR3 sequences in the sample, approximately 49% were seen once. Sequences were obtained from blood. All receptors come from a man aged 30 to 39 in good health.

This clonotype was observed once. The rearrangement joins TRBV11-2 to TRBJ2-3; D ambiguous. The V end lost 5 bases, the J end lost 2 bases, and 11 bases lay between the germline ends. The CDR3 length is 14 residues. The germline CDR1 and CDR2 sequences are SGHAT and FQNNGV. The CDR3 DNA is TGTGCCAGCAGCGAAGAATTAAACACAGATACGCAGTATTTT. It codes for CASSEELNTDTQYF.

There are a few counts of this clonotype. This chain uses TRBV7-2 with TRBJ2-7; D is possibly TRBD1 or TRBD2 (7 bases each). The CDR3 has 15 amino acids. V lost 4 bases and J 5 bases, leaving 18 bases between the germline ends. Germline CDR1 and CDR2: SGHTA and FQGNSA. CDR3 nucleotide sequence: TGTGCCAGCAGCTCAGGGGGGGGTTTCCGCGACGAGCAGTACTTC. Translated, it gives CASSSGGGFRDEQYF.

The CDR3 is CATSSTSGGYNEQYF. The DNA of the CDR3 is TGTGCCACCAGCAGCACTAGCGGGGGTTACAATGAGCAGTACTTC. The rearrangement joins TRBV15 to TRBJ2-1, with TRBD2 matching over 11 bases. TRBJ2-7 matches the DNA end more closely, so the J call is doubtful. The germline gives CDR1 LNHNV, CDR2 YYDKDF (reference sequence). The length of the CDR3 is 15 residues.

In regard to this clonotype: No conserved phenylalanine or tryptophan is present at the end of the CDR3, so a read error is the likely explanation. The V gene is TRBV29-1, the J gene TRBJ2-3; TRBD2 aligns across 13 bases. This CDR3 has 13 amino acids. The V gene end was trimmed by 7 bases and the J gene end by 4 bases; junction bases not matched to a gene: 2. Germline values: CDR1 SQVTM, CDR2 ANQGSEA. CDR3 in DNA: TGCAGCGACGGACTAGCGGGGGCAGATACGCAGTATTTG. It is translated as CSDGLAGADTQYL.

This clonotype was seen ten or more times. The chain has TRBV9 and TRBJ2-3, with D unclear. Trimming removed 0 bases from V and 4 bases from J, with 3 bases in between. The germline V gene encodes CDR1 SGDLS and CDR2 YYNGEE. This CDR3 is built from 12 residues. As DNA, the CDR3 is TGTGCCAGCAGCGTAGCAGCAGATACGCAGTATTTT. It encodes CASSVAADTQYF.

V and J are TRBV7-9 and TRBJ1-4; weak D call: TRBD1 (5 bases). CDR1 SEHNR and CDR2 FQNEAQ come from the germline V gene (reference sequence). With 8 bases removed from V and 8 bases from J, the gap between germline ends came to 15 bases. The CDR3 covers 13 residues. CDR3 amino acids: CASGRQGKEKLFF. The CDR3, as DNA: TGTGCCAGCGGTAGGCAGGGAAAAGAAAAACTGTTTTTT.

V and J are TRBV5-1 and TRBJ2-5; tentative D call: TRBD2 (6 bases). The V gene lost 0 bases and the J gene lost 3 bases, with 15 bases spanning the gap. The CDR3 runs 16 residues. The germline V gene encodes CDR1 SGHRS and CDR2 YFSETQ. CDR3 DNA sequence: TGCGCCAGCAGCTTGGCTAGTAGCGGTTTAAAAGAGACCCAGTACTTC. Residues: CASSLASSGLKETQYF.

The V call is TRBV24-1, the J call TRBJ2-3, with a possible D match to TRBD2 (7 bases). This CDR3 has 13 residues. V dropped 9 bases and J dropped 5 bases, with 14 bases sitting between them. Germline V gene sequence: CDR1 KGHDR, CDR2 SFDVKD. In DNA form, the CDR3 reads TGTGCCACCGGGGGGGGCCTGGGAGATACGCAGTATTTT. Protein sequence: CATGGGLGDTQYF.

This clonotype was counted between two and nine times. The chain links TRBV6-2 or TRBV6-3 to TRBJ2-2; 8 bases match TRBD1. This CDR3 contains 13 residues. The germline CDR1 and CDR2 sequences are MNHEY and SVGEGT. V lost 6 bases and J lost 3; bases outside the gene matches: 0. CDR3 bases: TGTGCCAGCAGGGACAGGGACACCGGGGAGCTGTTTTTT. This encodes CASRDRDTGELFF.

This clonotype was detected only a few times. The V gene is TRBV12-3 or TRBV12-4, the J gene TRBJ2-1; D call uncertain. V was pared by 7 bases and J by 6 bases, with 19 bases between. The CDR3 totals 15 residues. The CDR3 loop reads CASTPWGLQRNEQFF. The CDR3 DNA reads TGTGCCAGCACCCCATGGGGATTACAACGCAATGAGCAGTTCTTC.

The chain couples TRBV9 to TRBJ1-4; no reliable D call. V was trimmed by 3 bases and J by 5 bases, leaving 5 bases between them. CDR1 and CDR2 from the germline V gene are SGDLS and YYNGEE. The CDR3 has 12 residues. Here the CDR3 reads CASSEGNEKLFF. The DNA for the CDR3 is TGTGCCAGCAGCGAAGGGAATGAAAAACTGTTTTTT.

The chain is built from TRBV20-1 and TRBJ2-7; the D is unclear. Per germline, CDR1 DFQATT and CDR2 SNEGSKA (reference sequence). V was trimmed by 0 bases and J by 2 bases, leaving 5 bases between them. CDR3 length: 12 residues. The CDR3 reads CSAREATYEQYF. The CDR3 DNA reads TGCAGTGCTAGAGAGGCTACCTACGAGCAGTACTTC.

Only a few counts were recorded for this clonotype. V and J are TRBV12-3 or TRBV12-4 and TRBJ2-7; D assignment may be TRBD1 or TRBD2 (5 bases each). The CDR3 spans 16 residues. The V end was cut by 4 bases, the J end by 0 bases, with 16 bases between. The CDR3 region has the DNA TGTGCCAGCAGTTCGGGGCAGAGACTATACTCCTACGAGCAGTACTTC. Protein: CASSSGQRLYSYEQYF.

The chain has TRBV27 and TRBJ2-7, with D possibly called TRBD1 or TRBD2 (5 bases each). CDR3 size: 14 residues. Germline V lookup: CDR1 MNHEY, CDR2 SMNVEV (reference sequence). V gave up 2 bases and J gave up 2 bases, with 10 bases separating them. The CDR3, as DNA: TGTGCCAGCAGTTTAGGGGGACGGCCCTACGAGCAGTACTTC. This gives the protein CASSLGGRPYEQYF.

The chain has TRBV4-3 and TRBJ1-6; D may be TRBD1 (5 bases). V gave up 0 bases and J gave up 7 bases, with 13 bases separating them. Germline loops: CDR1 LGHNA, CDR2 YSLEER. The CDR3 totals 16 residues. The CDR3 bases are TGCGCCAGCAGCCAAGATTTAAACAGGATAAATTCACCCCTCCACTTT. Protein sequence: CASSQDLNRINSPLHF.

The genes are TRBV20-1 and TRBJ1-6; maybe TRBD1 (6 bases). V shed 5 bases and J shed 5 bases, with 13 bases lying between them. Germline V gene sequence: CDR1 DFQATT, CDR2 SNEGSKA (reference sequence). The CDR3 has 14 residues. DNA for the CDR3: TGCAGTGCTGTACAGGGAGGGAATAATTCACCCCTCCACTTT. Encoded protein: CSAVQGGNNSPLHF.

V is TRBV30 and J is TRBJ1-1; D unresolved. In germline, CDR1 is GTSNPN, CDR2 SVGIG (reference sequence). The CDR3 runs 12 residues. Trimming took off 4 bases at V and 5 bases at J, with 11 bases between the two ends. CDR3 nucleotide sequence: TGTGCCTGGACCACCGGTACGACTGAAGCTTTCTTT. The encoded protein is CAWTTGTTEAFF.

In this sample, this clonotype turned up once. Being one base from a much bigger clone, this may be a read error. The chain links TRBV5-1 to TRBJ2-3, with D perhaps TRBD2 (6 bases). Germline V CDR1 and CDR2: SGHRS, YFSETQ. The CDR3 consists of 16 residues. Trimming left V 0 bases short and J 3 bases short, with 14 bases between. This chain's CDR3 is CASSLVPRRGTDTQYF. As DNA, the CDR3 is TGCGCCAGCAGCTTGGTTCCTCGACGGGGGACAGATACGCAGTATTTT.

The chain uses TRBV20-1 and TRBJ2-1, with a weak D call TRBD1 (5 bases). Trimming stripped 2 bases from V and 4 bases from J, with 12 bases between. The CDR3 runs to 14 residues. Germline V gene lookup returns CDR1 DFQATT and CDR2 SNEGSKA (reference sequence). The CDR3 DNA sequence: TGCAGTGCTAGATCCAACCGACAGTACAATGAGCAGTTCTTC. Translated, it gives CSARSNRQYNEQFF.